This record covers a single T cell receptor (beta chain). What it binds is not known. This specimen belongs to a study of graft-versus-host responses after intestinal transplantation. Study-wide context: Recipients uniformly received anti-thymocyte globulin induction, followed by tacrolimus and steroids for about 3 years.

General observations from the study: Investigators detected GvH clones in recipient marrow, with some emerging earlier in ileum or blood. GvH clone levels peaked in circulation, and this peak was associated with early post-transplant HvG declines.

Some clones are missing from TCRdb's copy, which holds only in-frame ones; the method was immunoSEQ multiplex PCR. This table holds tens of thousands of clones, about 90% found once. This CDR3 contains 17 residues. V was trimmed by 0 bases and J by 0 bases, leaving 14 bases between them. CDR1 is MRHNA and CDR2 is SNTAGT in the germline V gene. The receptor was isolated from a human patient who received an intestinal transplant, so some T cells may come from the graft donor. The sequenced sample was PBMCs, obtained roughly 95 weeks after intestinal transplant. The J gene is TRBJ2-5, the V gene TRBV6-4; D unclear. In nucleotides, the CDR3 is TGTGCCAGCAGTGACTCGATGTGGTCTCAGAACCAAGAGACCCAGTACTTC. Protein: CASSDSMWSQNQETQYF.